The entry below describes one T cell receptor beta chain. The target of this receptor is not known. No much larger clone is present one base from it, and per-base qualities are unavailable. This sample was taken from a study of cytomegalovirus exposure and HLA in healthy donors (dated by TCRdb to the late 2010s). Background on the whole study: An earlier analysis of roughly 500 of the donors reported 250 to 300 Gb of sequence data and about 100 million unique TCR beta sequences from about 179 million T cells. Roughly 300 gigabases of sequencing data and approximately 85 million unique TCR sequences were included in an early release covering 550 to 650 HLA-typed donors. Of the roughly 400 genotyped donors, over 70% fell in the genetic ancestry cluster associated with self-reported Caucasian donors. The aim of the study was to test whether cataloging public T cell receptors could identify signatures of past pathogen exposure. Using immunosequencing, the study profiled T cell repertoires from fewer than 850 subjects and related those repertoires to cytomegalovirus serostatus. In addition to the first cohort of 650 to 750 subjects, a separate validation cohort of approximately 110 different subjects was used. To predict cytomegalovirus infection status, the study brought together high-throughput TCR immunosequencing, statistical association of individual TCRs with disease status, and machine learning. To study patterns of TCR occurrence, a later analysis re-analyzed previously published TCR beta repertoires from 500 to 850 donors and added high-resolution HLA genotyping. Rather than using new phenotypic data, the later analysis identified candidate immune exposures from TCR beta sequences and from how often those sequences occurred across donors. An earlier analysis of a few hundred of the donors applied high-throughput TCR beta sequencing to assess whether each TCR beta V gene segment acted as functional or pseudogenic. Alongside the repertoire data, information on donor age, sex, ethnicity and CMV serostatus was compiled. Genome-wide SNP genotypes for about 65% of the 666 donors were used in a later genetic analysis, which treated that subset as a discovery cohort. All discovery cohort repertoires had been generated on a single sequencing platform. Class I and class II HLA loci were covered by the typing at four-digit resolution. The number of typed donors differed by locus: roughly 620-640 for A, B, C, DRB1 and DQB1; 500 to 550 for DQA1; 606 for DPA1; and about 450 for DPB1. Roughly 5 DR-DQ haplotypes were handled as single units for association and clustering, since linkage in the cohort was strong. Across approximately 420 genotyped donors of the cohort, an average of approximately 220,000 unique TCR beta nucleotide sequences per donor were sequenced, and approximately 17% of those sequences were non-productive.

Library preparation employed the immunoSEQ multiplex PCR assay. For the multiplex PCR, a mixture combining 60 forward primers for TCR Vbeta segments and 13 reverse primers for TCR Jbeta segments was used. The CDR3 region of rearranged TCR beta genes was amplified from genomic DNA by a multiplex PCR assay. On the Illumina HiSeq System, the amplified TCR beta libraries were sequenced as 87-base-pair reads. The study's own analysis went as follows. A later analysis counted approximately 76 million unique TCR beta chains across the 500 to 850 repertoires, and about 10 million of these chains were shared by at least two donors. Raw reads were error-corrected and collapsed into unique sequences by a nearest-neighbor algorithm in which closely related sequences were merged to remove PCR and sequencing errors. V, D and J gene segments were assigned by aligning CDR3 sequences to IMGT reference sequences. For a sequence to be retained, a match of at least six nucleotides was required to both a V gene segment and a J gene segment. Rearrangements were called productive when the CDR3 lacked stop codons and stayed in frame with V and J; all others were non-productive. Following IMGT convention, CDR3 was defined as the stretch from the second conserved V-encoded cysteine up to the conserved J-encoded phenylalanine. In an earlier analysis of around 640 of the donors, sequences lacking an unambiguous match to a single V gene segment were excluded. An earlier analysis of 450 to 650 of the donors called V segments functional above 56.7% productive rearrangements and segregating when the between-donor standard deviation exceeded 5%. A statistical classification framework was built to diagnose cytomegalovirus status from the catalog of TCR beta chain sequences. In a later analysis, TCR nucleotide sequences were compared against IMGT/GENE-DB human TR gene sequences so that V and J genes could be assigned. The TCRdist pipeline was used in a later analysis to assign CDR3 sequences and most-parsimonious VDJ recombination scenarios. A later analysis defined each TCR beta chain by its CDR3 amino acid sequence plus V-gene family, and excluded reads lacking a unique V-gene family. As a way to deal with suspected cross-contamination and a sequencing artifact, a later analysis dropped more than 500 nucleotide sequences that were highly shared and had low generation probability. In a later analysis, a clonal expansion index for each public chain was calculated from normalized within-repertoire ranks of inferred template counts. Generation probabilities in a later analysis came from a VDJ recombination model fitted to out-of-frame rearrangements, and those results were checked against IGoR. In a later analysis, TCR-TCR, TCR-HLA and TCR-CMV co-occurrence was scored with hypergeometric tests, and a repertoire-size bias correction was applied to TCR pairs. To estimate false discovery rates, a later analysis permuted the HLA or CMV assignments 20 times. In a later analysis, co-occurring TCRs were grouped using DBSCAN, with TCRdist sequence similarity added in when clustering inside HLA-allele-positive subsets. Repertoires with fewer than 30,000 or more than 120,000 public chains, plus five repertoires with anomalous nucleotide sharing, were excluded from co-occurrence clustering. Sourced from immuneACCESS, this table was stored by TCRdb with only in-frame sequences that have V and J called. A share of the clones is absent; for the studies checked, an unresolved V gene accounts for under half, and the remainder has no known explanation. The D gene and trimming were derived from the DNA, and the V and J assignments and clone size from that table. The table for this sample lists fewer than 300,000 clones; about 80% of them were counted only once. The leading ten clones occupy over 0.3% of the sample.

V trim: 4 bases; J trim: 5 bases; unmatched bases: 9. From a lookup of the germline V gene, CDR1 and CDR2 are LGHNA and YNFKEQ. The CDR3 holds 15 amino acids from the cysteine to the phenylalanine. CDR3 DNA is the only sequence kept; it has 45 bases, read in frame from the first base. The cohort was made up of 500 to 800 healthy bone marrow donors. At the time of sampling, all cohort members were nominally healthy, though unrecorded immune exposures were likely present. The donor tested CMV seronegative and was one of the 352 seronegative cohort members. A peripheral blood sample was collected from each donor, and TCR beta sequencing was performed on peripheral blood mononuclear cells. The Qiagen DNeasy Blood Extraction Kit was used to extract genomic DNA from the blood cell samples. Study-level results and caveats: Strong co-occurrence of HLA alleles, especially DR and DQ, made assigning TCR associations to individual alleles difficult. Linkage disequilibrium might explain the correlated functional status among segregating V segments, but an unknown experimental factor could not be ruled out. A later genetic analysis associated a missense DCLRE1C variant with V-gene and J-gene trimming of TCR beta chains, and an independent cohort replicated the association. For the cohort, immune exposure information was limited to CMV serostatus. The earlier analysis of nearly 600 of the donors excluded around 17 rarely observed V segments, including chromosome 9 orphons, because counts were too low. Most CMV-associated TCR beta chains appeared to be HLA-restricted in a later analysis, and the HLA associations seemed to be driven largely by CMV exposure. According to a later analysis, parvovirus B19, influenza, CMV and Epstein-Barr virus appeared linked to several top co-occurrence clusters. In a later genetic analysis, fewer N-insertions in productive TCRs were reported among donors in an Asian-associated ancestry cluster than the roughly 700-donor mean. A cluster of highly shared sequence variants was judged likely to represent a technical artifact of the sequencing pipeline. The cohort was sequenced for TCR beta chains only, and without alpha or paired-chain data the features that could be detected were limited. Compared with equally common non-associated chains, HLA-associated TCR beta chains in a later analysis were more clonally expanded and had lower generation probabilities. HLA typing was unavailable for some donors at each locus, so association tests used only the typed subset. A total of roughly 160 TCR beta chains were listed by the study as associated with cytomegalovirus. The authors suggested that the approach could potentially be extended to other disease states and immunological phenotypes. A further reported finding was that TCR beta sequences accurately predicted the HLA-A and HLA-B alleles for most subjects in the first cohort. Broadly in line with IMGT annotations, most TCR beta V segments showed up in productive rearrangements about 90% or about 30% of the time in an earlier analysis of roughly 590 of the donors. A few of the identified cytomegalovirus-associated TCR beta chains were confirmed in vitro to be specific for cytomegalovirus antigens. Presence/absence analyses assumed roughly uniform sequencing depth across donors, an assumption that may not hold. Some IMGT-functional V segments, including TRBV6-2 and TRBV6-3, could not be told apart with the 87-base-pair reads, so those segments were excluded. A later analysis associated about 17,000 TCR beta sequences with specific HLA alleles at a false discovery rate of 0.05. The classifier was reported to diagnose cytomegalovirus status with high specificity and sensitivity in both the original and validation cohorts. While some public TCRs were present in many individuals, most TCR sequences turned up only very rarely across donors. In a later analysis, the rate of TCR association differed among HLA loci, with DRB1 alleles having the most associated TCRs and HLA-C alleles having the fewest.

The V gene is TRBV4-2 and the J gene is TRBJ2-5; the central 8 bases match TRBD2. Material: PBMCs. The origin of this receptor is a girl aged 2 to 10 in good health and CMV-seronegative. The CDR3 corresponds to CASSRDPGGGETQYF. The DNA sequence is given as TGTGCCAGCAGCCGTGACCCGGGAGGGGGGGAGACCCAGTACTTC.